This T cell receptor (beta chain) was identified during a study of regulatory T cells in long-lasting Graves disease. Points from the study as a whole: Favoring TRBV28, TRBJ1-2 and TRBJ2-5 was a feature seen in persistent disease.

Per germline, CDR1 MNHNS and CDR2 SASEGT. There are 15 residues in the CDR3. With respect to this clonotype: Its antigen is as yet unknown. A junction boundary mismatches the germline segment, possibly from a read error.

Noted time point: newly diagnosed GD, antithyroid drugs for less than 3 months. RNA from PBMCs was the source of the TCR library. Criteria from the American Thyroid Association guidelines were applied to diagnose Graves' disease. Roughly 9.5-milliliter peripheral blood samples went into EDTA tubes. In building TCR beta libraries, iRepertoire HTBI primers were used together with Arm-PCR of CDR3 regions. MiXCR was run by TCRdb on the multiplex PCR reads, yielding one entry per CDR3 protein. This table holds some 250,000 distinct CDR3 sequences, about 17% found once. A further study also used this sample, focusing on T cells in Graves' hyperthyroidism and ophthalmopathy.

The source is a woman between 25 and 40 years old with Graves disease. This chain joins TRBV6-1 and TRBJ2-3, with D unresolved. The source was peripheral blood mononuclear cells (PBMCs), collected at new diagnosis, from a patient treated with antithyroid drugs. The CDR3 nucleotides are TGCGCCAACAGTGATCCCCTCGGACGCACAGATACGCAGTATTTT. Its protein is CANSDPLGRTDTQYF.